Shown below are 7 T cell receptor beta chains from a single sample sequenced in a study of cytomegalovirus exposure and HLA in healthy donors. Use of 60 Vbeta and 13 Jbeta primers characterized the PCR. Using immunoSEQ multiplex PCR, the repertoire was profiled, and TCRdb retains in-frame clones only, with some absent. The table has around 210,000 clones, 80% to 90% seen once. The sample consisted of PBMCs. All receptors come from a girl aged 2 to 9 in good health and CMV-seronegative.

The rearrangement uses TRBV7-3 and TRBJ1-1, with D maybe TRBD1 (6 bases). Germline CDR1 SGHTA, CDR2 FQGTGA. This CDR3 has 15 residues. V lost 1 base and J lost 0, with 9 bases in between. CDR3 in amino acids: CASSLNQGMNTEAFF. The CDR3 DNA reads as TGTGCCAGCAGCTTAAACCAGGGGATGAACACTGAAGCTTTCTTT.

CDR3 region: CASSAGTTTTRQYF. CDR3 sequence (DNA): TGTGCCAGCAGCGCCGGGACAACCACTACGAGGCAGTACTTC. The V call is TRBV9, the J call TRBJ2-7; D is possibly TRBD1 (6 bases). CDR3 size: 14 residues. The germline V gene has CDR1 SGDLS and CDR2 YYNGEE. Trimming cost V 3 bases and J 9 bases, with 19 bases left between them.

V usage is TRBV6-5 and J usage is TRBJ2-1; TRBD1 matches 7 bases. V lost 7 bases and J lost 5; bases outside the gene matches: 11. The germline CDR1 and CDR2 sequences are MNHEY and SVGAGI. This CDR3 has 15 amino acids. CDR3 DNA: TGTGCCAGCAAATCGAGGACAGGAGTAGACAATGAGCAGTTCTTC. It translates to CASKSRTGVDNEQFF.

J is TRBJ1-5 and V is TRBV30, with a weak D call TRBD1 (6 bases). Trimming took 0 bases from V and 1 from J, leaving 13 bases between them. Per the germline V gene, CDR1 is GTSNPN and CDR2 is SVGIG (reference sequence). The CDR3 consists of 16 residues. The CDR3 protein is CAWSVKGGLSNQPQHF. The CDR3, as DNA: TGTGCCTGGAGTGTAAAGGGGGGGCTGAGCAATCAGCCCCAGCATTTT.

This chain joins TRBV18 and TRBJ2-7, with D tentatively TRBD1 (6 bases). Germline V gene lookup returns CDR1 KGHSH and CDR2 LQKENI. The CDR3 is 13 residues long. The V end lost 4 bases, the J end lost 2 bases, and 9 bases lay between the germline ends. CDR3 protein: CASSHGTTYEQYF. The CDR3, as DNA: TGTGCCAGCTCACACGGGACAACCTACGAGCAGTACTTC.

The chain uses TRBV30 and TRBJ2-6; D is possibly TRBD2 (5 bases). The CDR3 contains 13 residues. Looked up from germline, CDR1 is GTSNPN and CDR2 is SVGIG (reference sequence). The V end was cut by 8 bases, the J end by 0 bases, with 8 bases between. The CDR3 here is CARGFSGANVLTF. The CDR3 region has the DNA TGTGCCCGGGGTTTCTCTGGGGCCAACGTCCTGACTTTC.

The CDR3 nucleotides read TGTGCCAGCCCAAGGGGGGGGAACACTGAAGCTTTCTTT. Protein sequence: CASPRGGNTEAFF. J is TRBJ1-1 and V is TRBV2, with D tentatively TRBD1 (6 bases). Germline lookup yields CDR1 SNHLY and CDR2 FYNNEI. The CDR3 totals 13 residues. Between the trimmed V and J ends, which lost 8 bases and 1 base, there was a span of 11 bases.